The clone carrying this T cell receptor beta chain was counted only a few times. The data belong to a study of CD8+CD57+ T cells in acquired aplastic anemia. The CDR3 contains 15 residues. With 7 bases clipped from V and 2 bases from J, the junction kept 9 bases outside the gene matches. The germline gives CDR1 MNHNS, CDR2 SASEGT. All patients picked for sequencing had shown, by flow cytometry, an expansion of CD8+CD57+ cells. Genomic DNA served as template for TCR beta VDJ and CDR3 profiling. TCRdb analysed the reads with MiXCR anew, one entry per CDR3 protein. The sample gives 300,000 or so distinct CDR3 sequences, 50% to 65% of which show up once; roughly 1.2% is in the top ten.

The chain joins TRBV6-1 to TRBJ2-7; the match to TRBD1 covers 9 bases. This TCR derives from a human donor with aplastic anemia. Sequenced input: sorted CD4+, CD8+, or CD8+CD57+ T cells (not recorded which) from PBMCs. CDR3 sequence: CASTRGTGTPYEQYF. The DNA of the CDR3 is TGTGCCAGCACCCGAGGGACAGGGACGCCCTACGAGCAGTACTTC.